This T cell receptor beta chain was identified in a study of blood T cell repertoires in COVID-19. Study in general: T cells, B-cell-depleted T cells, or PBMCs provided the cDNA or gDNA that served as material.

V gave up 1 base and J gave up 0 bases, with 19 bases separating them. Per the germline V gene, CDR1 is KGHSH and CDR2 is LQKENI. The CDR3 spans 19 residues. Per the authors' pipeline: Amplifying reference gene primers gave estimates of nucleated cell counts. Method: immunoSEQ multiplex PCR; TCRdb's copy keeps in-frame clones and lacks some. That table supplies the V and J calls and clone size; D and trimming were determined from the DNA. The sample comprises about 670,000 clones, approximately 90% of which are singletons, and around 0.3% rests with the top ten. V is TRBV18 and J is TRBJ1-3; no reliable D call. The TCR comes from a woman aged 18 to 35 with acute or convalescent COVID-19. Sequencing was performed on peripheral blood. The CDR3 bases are TGTGCCAGCTCACCACTCGGAGGTGGCAACATGGGCTCTGGAAACACCATATATTTT. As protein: CASSPLGGGNMGSGNTIYF.